This T cell receptor beta chain was recorded in a study of cytomegalovirus exposure and HLA in healthy donors (dated 2017 in TCRdb). In the study overall: In an earlier analysis of roughly 500 of the donors, 276 Gb of sequence data and roughly 100 million unique TCR beta sequences from about 180 million T cells were reported. The genetic ancestry cluster associated with self-reported Caucasian donors included over 65% of the roughly 360 genotyped donors. A later analysis re-examined previously published TCR beta repertoires from roughly 650 donors and added high-resolution HLA genotyping to investigate patterns of TCR occurrence. The later analysis used no new phenotypic data to find candidate immune exposures, relying instead on TCR beta sequences and their occurrence across donors. Among some 400 genotyped donors of the cohort, an average of roughly 230,000 unique TCR beta nucleotide sequences was sequenced per donor, of which about 18% were non-productive. About 330 gigabases of sequencing data and approximately 92 million unique TCR sequences made up an early release that covered approximately 650 HLA-typed donors. Both class I and class II loci were covered by HLA typing, at four-digit resolution. The study profiled the T cell repertoires of under 850 subjects by immunosequencing and related them to cytomegalovirus serostatus. High-throughput TCR immunosequencing, statistical association of individual TCRs with disease status, and machine learning were combined to predict cytomegalovirus infection status. All discovery cohort repertoires had been generated using a single sequencing platform. Along with the roughly 670-subject first cohort, a separate validation cohort of around 120 different subjects was used. Typing coverage differed by locus: A, B, C, DRB1 and DQB1 were typed in roughly 620-640 donors, DQA1 in about 500, DPA1 in around 600, and DPB1 in approximately 450. An earlier analysis of several hundred of the donors used high-throughput TCR beta sequencing to judge whether each TCR beta V gene segment behaved as functional or pseudogenic. The study aimed to test whether signatures of past pathogen exposure could be identified by cataloging public T cell receptors. Several DR-DQ haplotypes were handled as single units for association and clustering because linkage in the cohort was strong. Donor age, sex, ethnicity and CMV serostatus were compiled alongside the repertoire data. A later genetic analysis took genome-wide SNP genotypes for 398 of the 666 donors and used that subset as a discovery cohort. Study-level results and caveats: A cluster of highly shared sequence variants was judged likely to be a technical artifact of the sequencing pipeline. HLA typing was unavailable for some donors at each locus, so association tests used only the typed subset. In an earlier analysis of more than 450 of the donors, most TCR beta V segments were observed in productive rearrangements about 90% or about 30% of the time, broadly matching IMGT annotations. A later genetic analysis reported fewer N-insertions in productive TCRs among donors in an Asian-associated ancestry cluster than the roughly 700-donor mean. Because counts were too low, roughly 17 rarely observed V segments, including chromosome 9 orphons, were left out of the earlier analysis of 587 of the donors. Correlated functional status among segregating V segments might be attributable to linkage disequilibrium, but an unknown experimental factor could not be ruled out. A later analysis reported that several top co-occurrence clusters appeared linked to parvovirus B19, influenza, CMV and Epstein-Barr virus. Because the 87-base-pair reads could not distinguish some IMGT-functional V segments, including TRBV6-2 and TRBV6-3, those segments were excluded. This cohort had only TCR beta chains sequenced, and the lack of alpha or paired-chain data limited which features could be detected. The presence/absence analyses assumed that sequencing depth was roughly uniform across donors, and that assumption may not be true. Cytomegalovirus status was reported to be diagnosed by the classifier with high specificity and sensitivity in both the original and validation cohorts. CMV serostatus was the only immune exposure information available for the cohort. In a later analysis, the rate of TCR association differed among HLA loci, with DRB1 alleles having the most associated TCRs and HLA-C alleles having the fewest. In a later genetic analysis, a missense DCLRE1C variant was associated with V-gene and J-gene trimming of TCR beta chains, and the association was replicated in an independent cohort. A further reported finding was that TCR beta sequences accurately predicted the HLA-A and HLA-B alleles for most subjects in the first cohort. In vitro tests confirmed that a few of the cytomegalovirus-associated TCR beta chains recognize cytomegalovirus antigens. According to the authors, the approach could potentially be generalized to other disease states and immunological phenotypes. In a later analysis, most CMV-associated TCR beta chains were found to appear HLA-restricted, with HLA associations seemingly driven largely by CMV exposure. A later analysis associated 16,951 TCR beta sequences with specific HLA alleles at a false discovery rate of 0.05. The study listed 150 to 200 TCR beta chains as associated with cytomegalovirus. Most TCR sequences were seen in very few donors, while some public TCRs were found in many individuals. In a later analysis, HLA-associated TCR beta chains were found to be more clonally expanded and to have lower generation probabilities than equally common non-associated chains. Strong co-occurrence of HLA alleles, especially DR and DQ, made assigning TCR associations to individual alleles difficult.

The library was made by the immunoSEQ multiplex PCR assay. For the multiplex PCR, a mixture combining 60 forward primers for TCR Vbeta segments and 13 reverse primers for TCR Jbeta segments was used. The CDR3 region of rearranged TCR beta genes was amplified from genomic DNA with a multiplex PCR assay. The amplified TCR beta libraries were sequenced on the Illumina HiSeq System as 87-base-pair reads. Per the original workflow: Across the roughly 670 repertoires, a later analysis counted approximately 83 million unique TCR beta chains, 9 million to 14 million of which were shared by at least two donors. Raw reads were error-corrected and collapsed into unique sequences by a nearest-neighbor algorithm in which closely related sequences were merged to remove PCR and sequencing errors. V, D and J gene segments were assigned by aligning CDR3 sequences to IMGT reference sequences. For a sequence to be retained, a match of at least six nucleotides to both a V gene segment and a J gene segment was required. Rearrangements were called productive when the CDR3 lacked stop codons and stayed in frame with V and J; all others were non-productive. Following IMGT convention, CDR3 was defined as the stretch from the second conserved V-encoded cysteine to the conserved J-encoded phenylalanine. The earlier analysis of about 560 of the donors excluded any sequence lacking an unambiguous match to a single V gene segment. In an earlier analysis of about 590 of the donors, a V segment was called functional when productive rearrangements were above 56.7%, and segregating when the standard deviation between donors exceeded 5%. A statistical classification framework was built to diagnose cytomegalovirus status from the catalog of TCR beta chain sequences. In a later analysis, TCR nucleotide sequences were compared against IMGT/GENE-DB human TR gene sequences so that V and J genes could be assigned. A later analysis assigned CDR3 sequences and most-parsimonious VDJ recombination scenarios with the TCRdist pipeline. A later analysis defined each TCR beta chain by its CDR3 amino acid sequence plus V-gene family, and excluded reads lacking a unique V-gene family. As a way to deal with suspected cross-contamination and a sequencing artifact, a later analysis dropped hundreds of nucleotide sequences that were highly shared and had low generation probability. For each public chain, a later analysis derived a clonal expansion index from normalized ranks of inferred template counts within each repertoire. A later analysis computed generation probabilities with a VDJ recombination model fitted to out-of-frame rearrangements, and checked the results against IGoR. A later analysis scored TCR-TCR, TCR-HLA and TCR-CMV co-occurrence with hypergeometric tests, applying a repertoire-size bias correction to TCR pairs. A later analysis estimated false discovery rates by permuting HLA or CMV assignments 20 times. In a later analysis, co-occurring TCRs were grouped using DBSCAN, with TCRdist sequence similarity added in when clustering inside HLA-allele-positive subsets. Co-occurrence clustering excluded repertoires with fewer than 30,000 or more than 120,000 public chains, plus five with anomalous nucleotide sharing. Held by TCRdb, this immuneACCESS table contains in-frame sequences only and omits some clones. Under half of the omission traces to an unresolved V gene where checked; the cause of the rest is unknown. Clone size and the V and J calls come from that table; the DNA yielded D and trimming. This sample holds over 150,000 clones; 65% to 85% were observed only once. The top ten clonotypes cover 2% to 3% of the sample.

This clone was observed a handful of times. Its antigen has not been determined. Per-nucleotide qualities are absent, and no much larger clonotype sits a single base away. In total, around 600 healthy bone marrow donors made up the cohort. Cohort members were all nominally healthy when sampled, although unrecorded immune exposures were likely present. The donor was CMV seropositive and was included in the group of 300 or so seropositive cohort members. Every donor gave a peripheral blood sample, and the peripheral blood mononuclear cells from that sample were used for TCR beta sequencing. Genomic DNA extraction from the blood cell samples was performed with the Qiagen DNeasy Blood Extraction Kit. The CDR3, from cysteine to phenylalanine, totals 16 residues. Only CDR3 DNA remains: 48 bases, in frame from the first base.

Material for sequencing was PBMCs. The receptor's source is a woman between 40 and 50 years old in good health and CMV-seropositive. The rearrangement combines TRBV21-1 with TRBJ2-7; the D call of TRBD2 is as the table states it, not checked on the DNA. TRBV21-1 is a pseudogene locus. The CDR3 reads as follows: CASSKVGQEVTYEQYF. Read as DNA, the sequence is TGTGCCAGCAGCAAAGTCGGGCAGGAGGTCACCTACGAGCAGTACTTC.